The T cell receptor beta chain described here comes from a study of blood T cells in healthy people across ages. Study results and caveats: Naive CD4+ cells and diversity were both higher in long-lived donors than in aged donors.

Every sample yielded at least 6.5 million isolated PBMCs. Per germline, CDR1 DFQATT and CDR2 SNEGSKA (reference sequence). This CDR3 is built from 14 residues. PCR was performed a second time for about 7 to 12 cycles using a sample-barcoded 5' primer and a J-beta primer mix. Every cDNA molecule bore a tag from a template-switch adaptor containing 12 random nucleotides. TCRdb re-called the 5' RACE reads through MiXCR, storing one row per CDR3 protein. This sample has fewer than 1,000,000 distinct CDR3 sequences, with 46% found just once. Details on this clonotype: Its antigen is not known.

The V call is TRBV20-1, the J call TRBJ2-1; TRBD2 aligns across 8 bases. Gene TRBJ2-7 matches the end of the DNA better, so the J call may be wrong. Sequencing was performed on blood. The clonotype originates from an older man in good health. This CDR3 is CSRLASGPYNEQYF. The CDR3 bases are TGCTCCCGCTTGGCTAGCGGGCCCTACAATGAGCAGTACTTC.